A selection of T cell receptor beta chains follows, all from one sample in a study of T cells after yellow fever vaccination. TCRdb analysed the 5' RACE reads with MiXCR anew, one entry per CDR3 protein. The sample yields under 600,000 distinct CDR3 sequences, roughly 14% seen once. Specimen: PBMCs, collected on the day of the yellow fever booster vaccination. These receptor sequences come from a man aged 30 to 45 who received the YFV17D yellow fever vaccine. Each CDR3 is given with its conserved first and last residue. The D gene is left open where the match is weak. The size of a clone is reported for some rows only, either as once, few or many, or as a class for expanded clones.

clone_size	d_call	v_call	j_call	cdr3_nt	cdr3_aa
-	-	TRBV7-9	TRBJ2-1	TGTGCCAGCAGCCCCTTCGGCAATGAGCAGTTCTTC	CASSPFGNEQFF
few	-	TRBV6-5	TRBJ1-2	TGTGCCAGCAGCCTAGATCAGGGTTTTGGGGCCTATGGCTACACCTTC	CASSLDQGFGAYGYTF
few	-	TRBV6-2/TRBV6-3	TRBJ2-7	TGTGCCAGCACATCCCCGACGGATCCCTACGAGCAGTACTTC	CASTSPTDPYEQYF
-	TRBD1	TRBV7-9	TRBJ2-7	TGTGCCAGCAGCATTCCGGGACAGGCCGAGCAGTACTTC	CASSIPGQAEQYF
few	-	TRBV12-3/TRBV12-4	TRBJ2-4	TGTGCCAGCAGTTTATGGGGGTACAAAAACATTCAGTACTTC	CASSLWGYKNIQYF
-	-	TRBV5-1	TRBJ2-5	TGCGCCAGCAGAGAGAGTGGAGAGACCCAGTACTTC	CASRESGETQYF
-	-	TRBV15	TRBJ1-3	TGTGCCACCAGCAGGGCAGGATACTCTGGAAACACCATATATTTT	CATSRAGYSGNTIYF
few	-	TRBV7-2	TRBJ2-5	TGTGCCAGCAGCTTAAATTCCGGCGGTAGGGGAGAGACCCAGTACTTC	CASSLNSGGRGETQYF
few	-	TRBV6-1	TRBJ2-5	TGTGCCAGCAGTCCGGGGCCCGGAGAGACCCAGTACTTC	CASSPGPGETQYF
few	TRBD1	TRBV28	TRBJ1-5	TGTGCCAGCATCACCGGGGGACAGGGCAATCAGCCCCAGCATTTT	CASITGGQGNQPQHF
-	-	TRBV24-1	TRBJ2-5	TGTGCCACCAGTGGCTCCTCCGGGGACGGCCAAGAGACCCAGTACTTC	CATSGSSGDGQETQYF
few	-	TRBV9	TRBJ2-2	TGTGCCAGCAGCGTAGTCCAGGACGGGGCCGGGGAGCTGTTTTTT	CASSVVQDGAGELFF
few	-	TRBV12-5	TRBJ2-7	TGTGCTAGTGGTTTGGGCCCGACAAACGAGCAGTACTTC	CASGLGPTNEQYF
few	-	TRBV20-1	TRBJ1-6	TGCAGTGCTAGAGCCGGCGGCTCCTATAATTCACCCCTCCACTTT	CSARAGGSYNSPLHF
-	TRBD1	TRBV4-1	TRBJ2-7	TGCGCCAGCAGCCAAGGAACAGGGGGGAACGAGCAGTACTTC	CASSQGTGGNEQYF
few	-	TRBV29-1	TRBJ2-5	TGCAGCTCGAAGGCGGGACAAGAGACCCAGTACTTC	CSSKAGQETQYF
few	-	TRBV3-1	TRBJ1-1	TGTGCCAGCAGCCAAGTACGGGCAATGAACACTGAAGCTTTCTTT	CASSQVRAMNTEAFF
-	-	TRBV9	TRBJ1-1	TGTGCCAGCAGCGTATCCGGGAACACTGAAGCTTTCTTT	CASSVSGNTEAFF
-	-	TRBV12-3/TRBV12-4	TRBJ2-4	TGTGCCAGCTTGGAAGGCGGTGCCAAAAACATTCAGTACTTC	CASLEGGAKNIQYF
few	-	TRBV12-3/TRBV12-4	TRBJ2-7	TGTGCCAGCAGTTTGGAGAGAGTCTACGAGCAGTACTTC	CASSLERVYEQYF
few	TRBD1	TRBV9	TRBJ2-7	TGTGCCAGCAGCCCGAGGACAGGGTACTACGAGCAGTACTTC	CASSPRTGYYEQYF
-	TRBD2	TRBV20-1	TRBJ2-7	TGCAGTGCCAAGGGGACTAGCGGGACCGAGCAGTACTTC	CSAKGTSGTEQYF
-	TRBD1	TRBV7-2	TRBJ2-1	TGTGCCAGCAGCTTAGCACAGGGGATCTACAATGAGCAGTTCTTC	CASSLAQGIYNEQFF
few	-	TRBV15	TRBJ1-5	TGTGCCACCAGCAGAGATCCCCTGGGAAGAAGCAATCAGCCCCAGCATTTT	CATSRDPLGRSNQPQHF
few	-	TRBV21-1	TRBJ2-7	TGTGCCAGCAGCAAAGGCTTCGGCTCGAAGGTTGACGAGCAGTACTTC	CASSKGFGSKVDEQYF
-	TRBD2	TRBV12-3/TRBV12-4	TRBJ2-5	TGTGCCAGCAGTACCCTTAGCGGGAGGGCCGTGGAGACCCAGTACTTC	CASSTLSGRAVETQYF
-	-	TRBV21-1	TRBJ2-7	TGTGCCAGCAGCAAGGGACAGAAGGATAGCTTCTACGAGCAGTACTTC	CASSKGQKDSFYEQYF
-	-	TRBV6-2/TRBV6-3	TRBJ2-1	TGTGCCAGCACTTCCACAAACAAGCCAGGCGAGCAGTTCTTC	CASTSTNKPGEQFF
few	-	TRBV3-1	TRBJ2-5	TGTGCCAGCAGCCAAGATAGGGCAGGCCCCCCAGAGACCCAGTACTTC	CASSQDRAGPPETQYF
few	-	TRBV25-1	TRBJ1-2	TGTGCCAGCAGGAAGGCCCGAGGGGATGGCTACACCTTC	CASRKARGDGYTF
-	TRBD2	TRBV7-2	TRBJ2-7	TGTGCCAGCAGCTTAGCTATAGCGGGTTCCTACGAGCAGTACTTC	CASSLAIAGSYEQYF
few	-	TRBV6-2/TRBV6-3	TRBJ1-2	TGTGCCAGCAAGGGACAAGGGGCCCATGGCTACACCTTC	CASKGQGAHGYTF
-	-	TRBV28	TRBJ2-5	TGTGCCAGCACCCCCCCGGCGGGGAAGCAAGAGACCCAGTACTTC	CASTPPAGKQETQYF
-	-	TRBV7-9	TRBJ2-3	TGTGCCAGCAGCGTGTCTGGACCGAGAGATACGCAGTATTTT	CASSVSGPRDTQYF
-	TRBD1	TRBV9	TRBJ2-5	TGTGCCAGTGGGACAGGGGGTTTAGAGACCCAGTACTTC	CASGTGGLETQYF
-	-	TRBV18	TRBJ1-4	TGTGCCAGCTCAGCGGACAGACATGAAAAACTGTTTTTT	CASSADRHEKLFF
-	-	TRBV7-2	TRBJ1-1	TGTGCCAGCAGCTTCGGGGCTAAAGCTTTCTTT	CASSFGAKAFF